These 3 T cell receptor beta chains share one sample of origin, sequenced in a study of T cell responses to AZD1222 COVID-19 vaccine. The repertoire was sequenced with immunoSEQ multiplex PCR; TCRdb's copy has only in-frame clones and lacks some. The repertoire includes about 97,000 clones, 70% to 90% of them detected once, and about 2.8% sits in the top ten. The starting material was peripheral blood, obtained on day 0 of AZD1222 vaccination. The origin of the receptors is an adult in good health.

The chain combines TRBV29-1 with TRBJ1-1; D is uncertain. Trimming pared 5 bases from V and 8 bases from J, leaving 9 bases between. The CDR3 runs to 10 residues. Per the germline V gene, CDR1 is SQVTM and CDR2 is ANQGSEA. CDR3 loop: CSVTVGEAFF. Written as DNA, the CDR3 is TGCAGCGTTACCGTTGGAGAAGCTTTCTTT.

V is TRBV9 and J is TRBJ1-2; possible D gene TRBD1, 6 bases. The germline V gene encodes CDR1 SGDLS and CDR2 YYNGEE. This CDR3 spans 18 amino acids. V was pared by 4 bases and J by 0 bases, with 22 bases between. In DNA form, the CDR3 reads TGTGCCAGCAGCCCGAGGGGGGGTTCAAAGTTAGCTAACTATGGCTACACCTTC. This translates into CASSPRGGSKLANYGYTF.

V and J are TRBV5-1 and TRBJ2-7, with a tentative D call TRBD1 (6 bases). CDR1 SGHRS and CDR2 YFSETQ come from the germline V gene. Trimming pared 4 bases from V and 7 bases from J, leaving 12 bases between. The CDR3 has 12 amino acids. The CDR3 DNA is TGCGCCAGCAGCAGGGACACCCAGGAGCAGTACTTC. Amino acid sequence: CASSRDTQEQYF.